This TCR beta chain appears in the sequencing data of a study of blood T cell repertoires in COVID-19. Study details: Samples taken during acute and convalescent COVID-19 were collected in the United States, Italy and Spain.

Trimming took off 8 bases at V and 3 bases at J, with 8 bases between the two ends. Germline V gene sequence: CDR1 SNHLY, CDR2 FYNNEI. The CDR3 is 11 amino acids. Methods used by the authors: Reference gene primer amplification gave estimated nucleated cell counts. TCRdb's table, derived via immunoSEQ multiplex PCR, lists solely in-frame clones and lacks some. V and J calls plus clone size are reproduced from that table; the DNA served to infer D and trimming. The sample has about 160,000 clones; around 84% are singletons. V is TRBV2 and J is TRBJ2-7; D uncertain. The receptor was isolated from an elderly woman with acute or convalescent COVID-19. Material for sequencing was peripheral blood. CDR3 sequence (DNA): TGTGCCAGCGTCGTCCGCTACGAGCAGTACTTC. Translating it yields CASVVRYEQYF.